Listed below are T cell receptor beta chains from one sample, sequenced in a study of PD-1 blockade in classical Hodgkin lymphoma. Repertoires were generated with immunoSEQ multiplex PCR, while TCRdb's copy carries only in-frame clones and drops some. The sample has roughly 19,000 clones, approximately 73% seen once. The sequencing used peripheral blood mononuclear cells (PBMCs), collected before the fourth cycle of nivolumab. Receptors were obtained from a human donor with classical Hodgkin lymphoma. Each CDR3 is given with its conserved first and last residue. Each record gives: J gene, V gene, D gene, clone size, CDR3 protein, CDR3 DNA. A D gene is named only where the DNA matches it firmly. Size is stated for part of the rows, as once, few or many counts, or as a class when the clone is expanded.

j_gene: TRBJ2-6; v_gene: TRBV29-1; d_gene: -; abundance: -; CDR3aa: CSVSTGAGANVLTF; CDR3nt: TGCAGCGTCAGTACGGGCGCTGGGGCCAACGTCCTGACTTTC
j_gene: TRBJ1-6; v_gene: TRBV19; d_gene: -; abundance: -; CDR3aa: CASRLLDRRSPLHF; CDR3nt: TGTGCCAGTCGTCTCCTCGACAGAAGATCACCCCTCCACTTT
j_gene: TRBJ1-1; v_gene: TRBV4-3; d_gene: -; abundance: -; CDR3aa: CASSQEYEGLDTEAFF; CDR3nt: TGCGCCAGCAGCCAAGAATACGAGGGGCTGGACACTGAAGCTTTCTTT
j_gene: TRBJ2-3; v_gene: TRBV6-6; d_gene: -; abundance: -; CDR3aa: CASSYSFRGGTQYF; CDR3nt: TGTGCCAGCAGTTACTCATTTCGAGGGGGTACGCAGTATTTT
j_gene: TRBJ2-1; v_gene: TRBV25-1; d_gene: -; abundance: once; CDR3aa: CASSGVGEQFF; CDR3nt: TGTGCCAGTTCAGGGGTCGGAGAGCAGTTCTTC
j_gene: TRBJ1-2; v_gene: TRBV4-2; d_gene: -; abundance: -; CDR3aa: CASSQDLGRTNYGYTF; CDR3nt: TGTGCCAGCAGCCAAGATCTCGGACGTACTAACTATGGCTACACCTTC
j_gene: TRBJ1-6; v_gene: TRBV19; d_gene: -; abundance: -; CDR3aa: CASSWGTDNSPLHF; CDR3nt: TGTGCCAGTAGTTGGGGGACGGATAATTCACCCCTCCACTTT
j_gene: TRBJ2-7; v_gene: TRBV6-5; d_gene: TRBD1; abundance: -; CDR3aa: CASSYSGNRGEQYF; CDR3nt: TGTGCCAGCAGTTACTCCGGCAACAGGGGCGAGCAGTACTTC
j_gene: TRBJ2-1; v_gene: TRBV6-4; d_gene: -; abundance: once; CDR3aa: CASSPTGGSNEQFF; CDR3nt: TGTGCCAGCAGTCCGACAGGCGGGTCTAATGAGCAGTTCTTC
j_gene: TRBJ2-3; v_gene: TRBV5-6; d_gene: -; abundance: -; CDR3aa: CASSRGTGKADTQYF; CDR3nt: TGTGCCAGCAGTCGGGGTACAGGGAAGGCAGATACGCAGTATTTT
j_gene: TRBJ1-5; v_gene: TRBV19; d_gene: -; abundance: once; CDR3aa: CASSIKSFSANDQPQHF; CDR3nt: TGTGCCAGTAGTATTAAGTCCTTCTCGGCTAACGATCAGCCCCAGCATTTT
j_gene: TRBJ1-1; v_gene: TRBV5-4; d_gene: -; abundance: once; CDR3aa: CASRRALNTEAFF; CDR3nt: TGTGCCAGCAGGAGAGCATTGAACACTGAAGCTTTCTTT
j_gene: TRBJ2-1; v_gene: TRBV28; d_gene: -; abundance: -; CDR3aa: CASSLVPIYNEQFF; CDR3nt: TGTGCCAGCAGTTTAGTACCGATTTACAATGAGCAGTTCTTC
j_gene: TRBJ1-1; v_gene: TRBV2; d_gene: -; abundance: -; CDR3aa: CASSTPGLQSNTEAFF; CDR3nt: TGTGCCAGCAGCACTCCTGGCCTACAGTCGAACACTGAAGCTTTCTTT
j_gene: TRBJ1-5; v_gene: TRBV6-1; d_gene: -; abundance: -; CDR3aa: CASSISNQPQHF; CDR3nt: TGTGCCAGCAGTATTAGCAATCAGCCCCAGCATTTT
j_gene: TRBJ2-2; v_gene: TRBV9; d_gene: TRBD1; abundance: -; CDR3aa: CASSASGTGLSGELFF; CDR3nt: TGTGCCAGCAGCGCCTCCGGGACAGGGTTGTCCGGGGAGCTGTTTTTT
j_gene: TRBJ2-2; v_gene: TRBV5-6; d_gene: -; abundance: -; CDR3aa: CASSFRGSNTGELFF; CDR3nt: TGTGCCAGCAGCTTTCGGGGGTCGAACACCGGGGAGCTGTTTTTT
j_gene: TRBJ2-5; v_gene: TRBV5-4; d_gene: TRBD2; abundance: few; CDR3aa: CASSQLSGGETQYF; CDR3nt: TGTGCCAGCAGTCAACTATCGGGGGGAGAGACCCAGTACTTC
j_gene: TRBJ1-2; v_gene: TRBV7-9; d_gene: TRBD1; abundance: once; CDR3aa: CASSSPGQGIGAYGYTF; CDR3nt: TGTGCCAGCAGCTCGCCGGGACAGGGGATAGGGGCGTATGGCTACACCTTC
j_gene: TRBJ1-2; v_gene: TRBV5-1; d_gene: -; abundance: -; CDR3aa: CASSSTDGQNYGYTF; CDR3nt: TGCGCCAGCAGCTCGACAGACGGACAGAATTATGGCTACACCTTC
j_gene: TRBJ2-7; v_gene: TRBV28; d_gene: TRBD1; abundance: -; CDR3aa: CASSLRTGKITYEQYF; CDR3nt: TGTGCCAGCAGTCTCCGGACAGGGAAAATCACCTACGAGCAGTACTTC
j_gene: TRBJ1-4; v_gene: TRBV2; d_gene: -; abundance: -; CDR3aa: CASRQQSATNEKLFF; CDR3nt: TGTGCCAGCAGACAACAGTCGGCAACTAATGAAAAACTGTTTTTT
j_gene: TRBJ1-4; v_gene: TRBV4-3; d_gene: -; abundance: -; CDR3aa: CASSHRYPTNEKLFF; CDR3nt: TGCGCCAGCAGCCACCGATACCCAACTAATGAAAAACTGTTTTTT
j_gene: TRBJ1-6; v_gene: TRBV6-4; d_gene: TRBD1; abundance: -; CDR3aa: CASSARTGGSPLHF; CDR3nt: TGTGCCAGCAGTGCCCGGACAGGGGGATCACCCCTCCACTTT
j_gene: TRBJ2-1; v_gene: TRBV28; d_gene: TRBD2; abundance: -; CDR3aa: CASSLPGLAGDNEQFF; CDR3nt: TGTGCCAGCAGTCTCCCCGGACTAGCGGGCGACAATGAGCAGTTCTTC
j_gene: TRBJ1-5; v_gene: TRBV27; d_gene: -; abundance: -; CDR3aa: CASSLYRGAGNQPQHF; CDR3nt: TGTGCCAGCAGTTTATACCGGGGAGCGGGCAATCAGCCCCAGCATTTT
j_gene: TRBJ2-3; v_gene: TRBV20-1; d_gene: -; abundance: -; CDR3aa: CSATTDTQYF; CDR3nt: TGCAGTGCAACCACAGATACGCAGTATTTT
j_gene: TRBJ1-6; v_gene: TRBV2; d_gene: TRBD1; abundance: -; CDR3aa: CASSDRRQGAPWGSYNSPLHF; CDR3nt: TGTGCCAGCAGTGACCGGCGACAGGGGGCCCCCTGGGGCTCCTATAATTCACCCCTCCACTTT
j_gene: TRBJ1-2; v_gene: TRBV19; d_gene: -; abundance: -; CDR3aa: CASSPLLGQISYGYTF; CDR3nt: TGTGCCAGTAGTCCTCTGCTGGGACAAATTTCCTATGGCTACACCTTC
j_gene: TRBJ2-1; v_gene: TRBV7-2; d_gene: -; abundance: -; CDR3aa: CASSLVYGRVQFF; CDR3nt: TGTGCCAGCAGCTTAGTATACGGCAGGGTGCAGTTCTTC
j_gene: TRBJ1-2; v_gene: TRBV19; d_gene: TRBD1; abundance: few; CDR3aa: CASSNRGLRNYGYTF; CDR3nt: TGTGCCAGTAGTAACAGGGGATTACGTAACTATGGCTACACCTTC
j_gene: TRBJ1-2; v_gene: TRBV7-9; d_gene: TRBD1; abundance: -; CDR3aa: CASSLGGTDYGYTF; CDR3nt: TGTGCCAGCAGCTTAGGGGGGACAGACTATGGCTACACCTTC
j_gene: TRBJ2-2; v_gene: TRBV6-6; d_gene: TRBD1; abundance: -; CDR3aa: CASNTGGSELFF; CDR3nt: TGTGCCAGCAATACAGGGGGATCGGAGCTGTTTTTT
j_gene: TRBJ1-3; v_gene: TRBV6-6; d_gene: TRBD1; abundance: once; CDR3aa: CASSIIRGQSGNTIYF; CDR3nt: TGTGCCAGCAGTATAATAAGGGGGCAATCTGGAAACACCATATATTTT
j_gene: TRBJ1-5; v_gene: TRBV27; d_gene: -; abundance: -; CDR3aa: CASSGWGGGNQPQHF; CDR3nt: TGTGCCAGCAGTGGGTGGGGAGGAGGGAATCAGCCCCAGCATTTT
j_gene: TRBJ1-1; v_gene: TRBV25-1; d_gene: -; abundance: -; CDR3aa: CASSDGPGEAFF; CDR3nt: TGTGCCAGCAGTGATGGCCCAGGGGAAGCTTTCTTT
j_gene: TRBJ1-4; v_gene: TRBV6-5; d_gene: -; abundance: -; CDR3aa: CASSRQGREKLFF; CDR3nt: TGTGCCAGCAGTCGCCAGGGTAGGGAAAAACTGTTTTTT
j_gene: TRBJ2-6; v_gene: TRBV6-5; d_gene: -; abundance: -; CDR3aa: CASSYNQWAGANVLTF; CDR3nt: TGTGCCAGCAGTTACAATCAATGGGCTGGGGCCAACGTCCTGACTTTC
j_gene: TRBJ2-6; v_gene: TRBV6-4; d_gene: TRBD1; abundance: -; CDR3aa: CASSDSSLTGVSSGANVLTF; CDR3nt: TGTGCCAGCAGTGACTCTTCCCTGACAGGGGTGTCCTCTGGGGCCAACGTCCTGACTTTC
j_gene: TRBJ2-5; v_gene: TRBV6-6; d_gene: TRBD1; abundance: -; CDR3aa: CASRDRVGETQYF; CDR3nt: TGTGCCAGCAGGGACAGGGTAGGGGAGACCCAGTACTTC
j_gene: TRBJ2-5; v_gene: TRBV6-5; d_gene: TRBD2; abundance: -; CDR3aa: CASSYQGRGTQYF; CDR3nt: TGTGCCAGCAGTTACCAAGGGAGGGGGACCCAGTACTTC
j_gene: TRBJ2-3; v_gene: TRBV25-1; d_gene: TRBD1; abundance: -; CDR3aa: CASSEYTQGVRTDTQYF; CDR3nt: TGTGCCAGCAGTGAATATACCCAGGGGGTCCGCACAGATACGCAGTATTTT
j_gene: TRBJ2-2; v_gene: TRBV14; d_gene: TRBD1; abundance: once; CDR3aa: CASSLGTGRLIGELFF; CDR3nt: TGTGCCAGCAGCCTCGGGACAGGGAGGTTGATCGGGGAGCTGTTTTTT
j_gene: TRBJ1-6; v_gene: TRBV27; d_gene: TRBD1; abundance: -; CDR3aa: CASSFQGATSPLHF; CDR3nt: TGTGCCAGCAGTTTCCAGGGGGCTACTTCACCCCTCCACTTT
j_gene: TRBJ1-2; v_gene: TRBV9; d_gene: -; abundance: large; CDR3aa: CASSVGGDYGYTF; CDR3nt: TGTGCCAGCAGCGTAGGGGGCGACTATGGCTACACCTTC
j_gene: TRBJ2-2; v_gene: TRBV9; d_gene: -; abundance: -; CDR3aa: CASSVVWDTGELFF; CDR3nt: TGTGCCAGCAGCGTAGTTTGGGACACCGGGGAGCTGTTTTTT
j_gene: TRBJ2-3; v_gene: TRBV11-2; d_gene: TRBD2; abundance: -; CDR3aa: CASNDRAGGTDTQYF; CDR3nt: TGTGCCAGCAACGATAGGGCGGGGGGCACAGATACGCAGTATTTT
j_gene: TRBJ1-1; v_gene: TRBV5-6; d_gene: -; abundance: medium-sized; CDR3aa: CASSLDQSEAFF; CDR3nt: TGTGCCAGCAGCTTGGACCAGAGTGAAGCTTTCTTT
j_gene: TRBJ2-2; v_gene: TRBV6-6; d_gene: -; abundance: -; CDR3aa: CASINRRENTGELFF; CDR3nt: TGTGCCAGCATCAACAGGAGGGAGAACACCGGGGAGCTGTTTTTT
j_gene: TRBJ2-4; v_gene: TRBV28; d_gene: -; abundance: -; CDR3aa: CASTPRGLGKNIQYF; CDR3nt: TGTGCCAGCACCCCGCGGGGACTGGGCAAAAACATTCAGTACTTC
j_gene: TRBJ2-1; v_gene: TRBV5-1; d_gene: TRBD1; abundance: -; CDR3aa: CASSLAPDREQFF; CDR3nt: TGCGCCAGCAGCTTGGCCCCGGACAGGGAGCAGTTCTTC
j_gene: TRBJ1-2; v_gene: TRBV7-9; d_gene: -; abundance: -; CDR3aa: CASSGSGVNYGYTF; CDR3nt: TGTGCCAGCAGCGGTAGTGGGGTCAACTATGGCTACACCTTC
j_gene: TRBJ1-3; v_gene: TRBV11-2; d_gene: -; abundance: few; CDR3aa: CASSSRTVEGGNTIYF; CDR3nt: TGTGCCAGCAGCTCTCGGACAGTGGAGGGTGGAAACACCATATATTTT